This T cell receptor beta chain was identified in a study of response to subunit inactivated influenza vaccine. A few counts support this clonotype. Its matching antigen is unknown. TCRdb passed the RT-PCR reads through MiXCR, listing each CDR3 protein once. Of hundreds of thousands of distinct CDR3 sequences in the sample, 7.6% are singletons; the top ten hold 10% to 15%. This CDR3 is built from 18 residues. V was trimmed by 2 bases and J by 1 base, leaving 15 bases between them. Study-level results: Each seasonal influenza vaccination, the authors suggested, recruits few new T cells.

This material consisted of PBMCs from blood, taken less than 30 months after vaccination. This sequence was found in a man aged 50 to 75 who received an inactivated influenza vaccine. The chain is built from TRBV12-3 or TRBV12-4 and TRBJ2-6; tentative D call: TRBD1 (6 bases). CDR3 region: CASSLNRVWMSGANVLTF. CDR3 DNA sequence: TGTGCCAGCAGTTTAAACAGGGTATGGATGTCTGGGGCCAACGTCCTGACTTTC.